This T cell receptor (beta chain) was identified in a study of T cell responses to AZD1222 COVID-19 vaccine (dated by TCRdb to the early 2020s). The study in broad terms: Because spike-specific TCR depth and breadth did not differ between the two schedules, AZD1222 recipients who got a second dose at roughly 4 weeks were pooled with those who got a second dose at roughly 12 weeks. TCR sequencing was performed for approximately 240 trial participants, of whom some 200 were given two doses of AZD1222 and around 25 were given two doses of MenACWY control vaccine. Enrollment into the trials was organized by age into subgroups of 18-55, 56-69 and 70-plus years, and those subgroups contained around 150, 28 and 57 TCR-sequenced participants, respectively. The investigation overall reported the following: CD4 TCRs associated with the vaccine covered the entire spike protein, and the dominant responses were in regions 160-218 and 743-854. No day 14 peak-response samples were available, so repertoires were characterized only after the peak T cell response. A significant rise in spike-specific TCR breadth and depth was observed after two AZD1222 doses relative to day 0 and relative to MenACWY recipients. Conclusions about previously exposed vaccinees are limited because only a handful of AZD1222 recipients were SARS-CoV-2 seropositive at baseline. The 56-69-year group was small, and its depth increase did not reach significance, likely because of low power. Participants were mostly white British, with more females than males. The authors suggested clonal diversity may have been underestimated. Epitopes outside the regions mutated in the B.1.351 and B.1.1.7 variants were reportedly recognized by nearly half of the unique spike-specific TCRs.

Turning to this clone: Its antigen is unknown. No much larger clone is present one base from it, and per-base qualities are unavailable.

The intended sense of this specimen's time point label: baseline before first vaccination. Vaccinee samples were obtained from the UK trials COV001 and COV002, which included a single-blind randomized controlled phase 2/3 trial of AZD1222 (ChAdOx1 nCoV-19) in healthy adults. For TCRbeta chain sequencing, PBMC samples were collected from trial participants at day 0 and at day 28 after the second dose. The CDR3 regions of human TCRbeta chains were analyzed by immunosequencing. The study's own analysis went as follows. TCRs in the repertoires were compared against a reference library of SARS-CoV-2-specific TCRs that had been generated with the MIRA antigen-specificity platform. Breadth meant the fraction of unique TCRs that were SARS-CoV-2-associated, whereas depth meant the fraction of total T cells that were SARS-CoV-2-associated. Using the MIRA data, each spike-specific TCR was mapped to the spike region that the TCR reacts to and placed in a CD4 or CD8 class. Log10-transformed breadth and depth values were compared by one-way ANOVA with Sidak's multiple comparisons tests. Drawn from immuneACCESS, this table holds only the in-frame rearrangements with V and J called that TCRdb kept. Clones are partly lost; checked studies trace under half to an unresolved V gene and leave the rest unexplained. From that table come the V and J calls and clone size; the DNA was used to work out D and trimming. Here the sample has about 84,000 clones; nearly 90% occur a single time. The top ten clonotypes cover more than 1.3% of the sample.

Source: peripheral blood, taken on day 0 of AZD1222 vaccination. This TCR was sampled from an adult in good health.

The CDR3 here reads CASSMIRGMSQPQHF. The bases read TGTGCCAGCAGCATGATACGGGGGATGAGTCAGCCCCAGCATTTT. The V and J segments used are TRBV5-8 and TRBJ1-5; D gene: possibly TRBD1, on 5 matching bases. Counted from cysteine to phenylalanine, this CDR3 has 15 amino acids. Left in the record is the CDR3 DNA by itself, 45 bases read in frame from the first base. Looking up the germline V gene yields CDR1 SGHTS and CDR2 YDEGEE. At the junction V is shortened by 4 bases and J by 6 bases, with 17 bases in between. Joined to the reference TRBV5-8 and TRBJ1-5 proteins, this CDR3 gives the full variable domain: EAGVTQSPTHLIKTRGQQATLRCSPISGHTSVYWYQQALGLGLQFLLWYDEGEERNRGNFPPRFSGRQFPNYSSELNVNALELEDSALYLCASSMIRGMSQPQHFGDGTRLSIL.